This T cell receptor beta chain stems from a study of OX40 agonist ivuxolimab in advanced cancers. About the research overall: The group had a mean age of 60 years, ranged from about 23 to 85, and was 82.7% male. Earlier anti-PD-1, anti-PD-L1 or anti-CTLA-4 therapy was permitted; roughly 37% had received some. Broader study findings: CD8+ T cells (on average) carried more expanded clones than CD4+ T cells. Some nonresponders additionally presented with little normalized T-cell clonal expansion.

The assay was immunoSEQ multiplex PCR, and TCRdb's table has in-frame clones only and misses some. The table lists 120,000 or so clones, 80% to 95% of them singletons, with roughly 0.15% in the top ten. The CDR3 totals 15 residues. V trimming: 6 bases; J trimming: 7 bases; junction bases outside the gene matches: 8. Germline loops: CDR1 MDHEN, CDR2 SYDVKM. Note on this clone: The antigen is undetermined.

The starting material was CD4+ or CD8+ T cells sorted from blood, obtained in a trial of the OX40 agonist ivuxolimab. This clonotype originated in an adult with an advanced solid tumor such as melanoma, head and neck, liver or kidney cancer. The chain uses TRBV28 and TRBJ1-6; the match to TRBD1 covers 8 bases. CDR3 sequence (DNA): TGTGCCAGCAGAACCCAGGGGGCGGGAAATTCACCCCTCCACTTT. This gives the protein CASRTQGAGNSPLHF.